The 4 T cell receptor beta chains below were found in one sample sequenced in a study of TIL therapy for anti-PD-1-resistant metastatic lung cancer. The time point is: pre-treatment sample, taken before nivolumab and TIL therapy. The libraries were made with immunoSEQ v3. Libraries were prepared by immunoSEQ multiplex PCR; TCRdb keeps only in-frame clonotypes and omits some of them. The sample has some 18,000 clones; around four fifths are singletons. Sequenced material: blood, taken at baseline. The receptors here all came from a person aged 25-85 years with non-small cell lung cancer.

J is TRBJ1-2 and V is TRBV10-1, with a weak D call TRBD1 (5 bases). The CDR3 spans 18 residues. With 2 bases removed from V and 2 bases from J, the gap between germline ends came to 21 bases. Germline values: CDR1 WNHNN, CDR2 SYGVQD (reference sequence). The chain's CDR3 is CASSEGQGIWTVNYGYTF. Written as DNA, the CDR3 is TGCGCCAGCAGTGAGGGGCAGGGTATATGGACGGTGAACTATGGCTACACCTTC.

The chain carries TRBV11-2 and TRBJ1-1, with D possibly TRBD1 on 5 matching bases. CDR1 is SGHAT and CDR2 is FQNNGV in the germline V gene. The V end lost 5 bases, the J end lost 1 base, and 8 bases lay between the germline ends. The CDR3 is 13 residues long. Here the CDR3 DNA reads TGTGCCAGCAGCAAGACAGAGAACACTGAAGCTTTCTTT. Translated: CASSKTENTEAFF.

The rearrangement links TRBV27 to TRBJ2-7, with 8 bases that match TRBD2. Per the germline V gene, CDR1 is MNHEY and CDR2 is SMNVEV (reference sequence). There are 14 residues in the CDR3. Losses at the gene ends were 3 bases for V and 9 bases for J; bases not matched to a gene: 10. The CDR3 loop reads CASSFASGSSRQYF. The CDR3 DNA reads as TGTGCCAGCAGTTTTGCAAGCGGGAGTAGTCGGCAGTACTTC.

The chain's CDR3 is CASNQVGTVSNQPQHF. CDR3 bases: TGTGCCAGCAACCAGGTGGGGACAGTTAGCAATCAGCCCCAGCATTTT. The chain is built from TRBV28 and TRBJ1-5, with 7 bases lining up with TRBD1. In germline, CDR1 is MDHEN, CDR2 SYDVKM. CDR3 size: 16 residues. With V trimmed by 7 bases and J by 0 bases, 9 bases remained unmatched. Filled out from reference TRBV28 and TRBJ1-5, the complete variable domain reads DVKVTQSSRYLVKRTGEKVFLECVQDMDHENMFWYRQDPGLGLRLIYFSYDVKMKEKGDIPEGYSVSREKKERFSLILESASTNQTSMYLCASNQVGTVSNQPQHFGDGTRLSIL.